These T cell receptor beta chains were read from a single sample in a study of OX40 agonist ivuxolimab in advanced cancers. Sequencing used immunoSEQ multiplex PCR; TCRdb keeps in-frame clones, though not all of them. The sample has 69,000 or so clones, approximately 81% seen once. This material consisted of CD4+ or CD8+ T cells sorted from blood, taken in a trial of the OX40 agonist ivuxolimab. These receptors originate from an adult with an advanced solid tumor such as melanoma, head and neck, liver or kidney cancer. Both conserved end residues are part of each CDR3. D genes are given only for firm matches. Clone size is shown for a subset of rows, as once, few, many or a class of expanded clone.

D	size	V	J	DNA	CDR3
TRBD1	-	TRBV7-8	TRBJ2-7	TGTGCCAGCAGCCCCCGGACCGGGACAGGGGTCGAGCAGTACTTC	CASSPRTGTGVEQYF
TRBD1	-	TRBV4-2	TRBJ2-3	TGTGCCAGCAGCCAAGGACAGGGGACGACAGATACGCAGTATTTT	CASSQGQGTTDTQYF
-	-	TRBV19	TRBJ1-1	TGTGCCAGTAGTATTACAGGGCGTCCGAACACTGAAGCTTTCTTT	CASSITGRPNTEAFF
-	many	TRBV28	TRBJ1-2	TGTGCCACCAGATCGGGGCGTTATGGCTACACCTTC	CATRSGRYGYTF
-	once	TRBV6-6	TRBJ1-4	TGTGCCAGCAACCTAGGAGGTGCAACTAATGAAAAACTGTTTTTT	CASNLGGATNEKLFF
-	-	TRBV5-1	TRBJ2-2	TGCGCCAGCAGCTTGGACCTAGCTCGCACCGGGGAGCTGTTTTTT	CASSLDLARTGELFF
TRBD1	few	TRBV27	TRBJ1-1	TGTGCCAGCTATTTCTACGGGACAGGGGCGAGGAACACTGAAGCTTTCTTT	CASYFYGTGARNTEAFF
-	-	TRBV2	TRBJ1-2	TGTGCCAGCAGCGGAGGGTCTCACTATGGCTACACCTTC	CASSGGSHYGYTF
-	-	TRBV7-3	TRBJ1-1	TGTGCCAGCAGCCACCGGGCAGGGGCCGGACCTGAAGCTTTCTTT	CASSHRAGAGPEAFF
-	-	TRBV6-5	TRBJ2-7	TGTGCCAGCAGTTTACGATCCGACAATCGACCCTACGAGCAGTACTTC	CASSLRSDNRPYEQYF
-	-	TRBV5-1	TRBJ1-2	TGCGCCAGCAGGTCCGGGGGGCCAGGCCCATATGGCTACACCTTC	CASRSGGPGPYGYTF
-	-	TRBV6-1	TRBJ1-6	TGTGCCAGCAGTGAACTCGGGGCAGGGACTATTAATTCACCCCTCCACTTT	CASSELGAGTINSPLHF
TRBD1	-	TRBV7-2	TRBJ1-2	TGTGCCAGCAGCACCCGGACAGGGCAAGCGCTATGGGACTACACCTTC	CASSTRTGQALWDYTF
TRBD1	-	TRBV18	TRBJ2-7	TGTGCCAGCTCACAGGACAGGGGATCCTACGAGCAGTACTTC	CASSQDRGSYEQYF
-	-	TRBV5-6	TRBJ2-5	TGTGCCAGCAGCTTGGGTCTTGGGGAGACCCAGTACTTC	CASSLGLGETQYF
-	-	TRBV4-3	TRBJ2-3	TGCGCCAGCAGCCCTAGTCGACCGACAGATACGCAGTATTTT	CASSPSRPTDTQYF
-	once	TRBV19	TRBJ1-2	TGTGCCAGTAGTACGCCTGATCTCGGGACAAGAGACCTTTTGGACTATGGCTACACCTTC	CASSTPDLGTRDLLDYGYTF
-	once	TRBV13	TRBJ1-2	TGTGCCAGCAGCTCCCGGACACTCTATGGCTACACCTTC	CASSSRTLYGYTF
-	-	TRBV9	TRBJ2-1	TGTGCCAGCGCAACCCAGGGAGAGTACAATGAGCAGTTCTTC	CASATQGEYNEQFF
-	-	TRBV6-1	TRBJ1-4	TGTGCCAGCAGTGAACAGGAAATGTCTAATGAAAAACTGTTTTTT	CASSEQEMSNEKLFF
TRBD2	-	TRBV2	TRBJ2-3	TGTGCCAGCCAACTCCGGACTAGCGACACAGATACGCAGTATTTT	CASQLRTSDTDTQYF
TRBD1	once	TRBV5-8	TRBJ1-2	TGTGCCAGCAGCCAAGGGACAGGGCATGGCTACACCTTC	CASSQGTGHGYTF
TRBD1	once	TRBV2	TRBJ1-1	TGTGCCAGCAGCGGGACAGTCATGAACACTGAAGCTTTCTTT	CASSGTVMNTEAFF
-	few	TRBV18	TRBJ2-3	TGTGCCAGCTCACCACGTCGCCCATCGGTCCCAGATACGCAGTATTTT	CASSPRRPSVPDTQYF
-	-	TRBV7-9	TRBJ1-1	TGTGCCAGCAGCTTAGCAGAATCGTTGGGTCGGCCCCGGGCTTTCTTT	CASSLAESLGRPRAFF
-	-	TRBV18	TRBJ2-7	TGTGCCAGCTCACCCGCCCTGACAGGACCCTACGAGCAGTACTTC	CASSPALTGPYEQYF
TRBD2	once	TRBV14	TRBJ2-1	TGTGCCAGCAGCACCTTAGCGGGGGGCCATTACAATGAGCAGTTCTTC	CASSTLAGGHYNEQFF
TRBD1	-	TRBV6-6	TRBJ1-2	TGTGCCAGCAGCCCCAGGGGGGATAACTATGGCTACACCTTC	CASSPRGDNYGYTF
TRBD1	few	TRBV28	TRBJ2-7	TGTGCCAGCAGTTCCGACAGGGGCCTGAACTTC	CASSSDRGLNF
-	-	TRBV5-1	TRBJ2-3	TGCGCCAGCAGATCAACACCCCCCTTAGATACGCAGTATTTT	CASRSTPPLDTQYF
TRBD2	-	TRBV19	TRBJ2-2	TGTGCCAGTACCTTTGGGACTAGCGGGGCGGGCGGGGAGCTGTTTTTT	CASTFGTSGAGGELFF
TRBD2	-	TRBV27	TRBJ2-5	TGTGCCAGCGCGGGGGAGGAAGAGACCCAGTACTTC	CASAGEEETQYF
TRBD1	once	TRBV5-4	TRBJ1-5	TGTGCCAGCAGCGTCCAGGGGGCGAGCAATCAGCCCCAGCATTTT	CASSVQGASNQPQHF
TRBD2	-	TRBV2	TRBJ2-5	TGTGCCAGCGAGCGGGGGCCGGGTGAGACCCAGTACTTC	CASERGPGETQYF
-	-	TRBV5-6	TRBJ1-3	TGTGCCAGCAGCTTGGGGTATTCGGGCACTGGAAACACCATATATTTT	CASSLGYSGTGNTIYF
-	-	TRBV7-2	TRBJ1-5	TGTGCCAGCAGCCCCTTTCCCCGAGGGAGCAATCAGCCCCAGCATTTT	CASSPFPRGSNQPQHF
-	-	TRBV28	TRBJ1-1	TGTGCCAGCAGTCCTCTGACTCAAATCCCCCCTGAAGCTTTCTTT	CASSPLTQIPPEAFF
-	-	TRBV29-1	TRBJ2-3	TGCAGCGTTGGCCTTAGAGGGCAGGGTCTAGATACGCAGTATTTT	CSVGLRGQGLDTQYF
-	-	TRBV29-1	TRBJ2-2	TGCAGCGTGATACTCATGAACACCGGGGAGCTGTTTTTT	CSVILMNTGELFF
TRBD2	-	TRBV11-3	TRBJ2-7	TGTGCCAGCACCCCCAAAGCGGGAGTCGGCGAGCAGTACTTC	CASTPKAGVGEQYF